The 9 T cell receptor beta chains in this list originate from one sample, sequenced in a study of early T cells in non-severe SARS-CoV-2 infection. TCRdb ran MiXCR on the 5' RACE reads and lists one entry per CDR3 protein. The sample lists tens of thousands of distinct CDR3 sequences, around 13% occurring once. Sequenced input: whole blood. These receptors originate from an adult who was a healthcare worker with PCR-confirmed SARS-CoV-2 infection or an uninfected control (not recorded which).

This clonotype turned up a few times. V is TRBV30 and J is TRBJ1-6; D gene unclear. The V end was cut by 0 bases, the J end by 9 bases, with 9 bases between. This CDR3 is built from 13 residues. Germline V lookup: CDR1 GTSNPN, CDR2 SVGIG (reference sequence). The DNA for the CDR3 is TGTGCCTGGAGTGTAGCAGGTTTTTCACCCCTCCACTTT. Translation: CAWSVAGFSPLHF. Based on the CDR3 plus reference TRBV30 and TRBJ1-6, the full variable domain is SQTIHQWPATLVQPVGSPLSLECTVEGTSNPNLYWYRQAAGRGLQLLFYSVGIGQISSEVPQNLSASRPQDRQFILSSKKLLLSDSGFYLCAWSVAGFSPLHFGNGTRLTVT.

This clonotype was seen many times. This chain joins TRBV7-9 and TRBJ2-5, with D tentatively TRBD1 (5 bases). Germline-derived CDR1 and CDR2 are SEHNR and FQNEAQ (reference sequence). V was clipped by 4 bases and J by 1 base, with 13 bases between them. CDR3 size: 15 residues. CDR3 in amino acids: CASSSKGSAQETQYF. As DNA, the CDR3 is TGTGCCAGCAGCTCAAAGGGGTCGGCCCAAGAGACCCAGTACTTC. Full variable domain (rest looked up from reference TRBV7-9 and TRBJ2-5): DTGVSQNPRHKITKRGQNVTFRCDPISEHNRLYWYRQTLGQGPEFLTYFQNEAQLEKSRLLSDRFSAERPKGSFSTLEIQRTEQGDSAMYLCASSSKGSAQETQYFGPGTRLLVL.

The chain couples TRBV14 to TRBJ1-6; D not resolved. The CDR3 length is 13 residues. CDR1 SGHDN and CDR2 FVKESK come from the germline V gene. The V end lost 4 bases, the J end lost 9 bases, and 10 bases lay between the germline ends. DNA of the CDR3: TGTGCCAGCAGCCCGACGCCGGTTTCACCCCTCCACTTT. This gives the protein CASSPTPVSPLHF.

This clonotype is medium-sized by share. This chain connects TRBV11-2 to TRBJ2-7; D might be TRBD2 (6 bases). CDR1 and CDR2 (germline): SGHAT, FQNNGV. V was trimmed by 4 bases and J by 3 bases, leaving 16 bases between them. The CDR3 loop spans 15 amino acids. The CDR3 region has the DNA TGTGCCAGCAGCTCCGGGGTAGGACTATACTACGAGCAGTACTTC. This codes for CASSSGVGLYYEQYF.

The CDR3 nucleotides are TGTGCCAGCAGCTTGGGGACAGGGGCTCCCCAACGTAATCAGCCCCAGCATTTT. Its translation: CASSLGTGAPQRNQPQHF. The gene calls are TRBV7-9 and TRBJ1-5; the match to TRBD1 covers 10 bases. The CDR3 is 18 amino acids. Germline-derived CDR1 and CDR2 are SEHNR and FQNEAQ (reference sequence). J lost 4 bases, V lost 3 bases, and 12 bases had no gene match.

At least ten counts were recorded for this clonotype. The J gene is TRBJ2-7, the V gene TRBV7-8; D may be TRBD1 (5 bases). The CDR3 length is 13 residues. CDR1 SGHVS and CDR2 FQNEAQ come from the germline V gene. V lost 6 bases and J 3 bases, leaving 12 bases between the germline ends. CDR3 region: CASSAQGVYEQYF. The CDR3 nucleotides are TGTGCCAGCAGTGCTCAAGGGGTCTACGAGCAGTACTTC.

The chain joins TRBV11-2 to TRBJ2-1; perhaps TRBD1 as D (5 bases). Germline V gene lookup returns CDR1 SGHAT and CDR2 FQNNGV. The V end was cut by 5 bases, the J end by 0 bases, with 11 bases between. The CDR3 spans 15 residues. Here the CDR3 DNA reads TGTGCCAGCAGCGATCAGGGTCCCTCCTACAATGAGCAGTTCTTC. It translates to CASSDQGPSYNEQFF.

This clonotype was counted only a few times. Here the CDR3 DNA reads TGTGCCAGCAGCCGAGCAGGGGAGGGAGAGACCCAGTACTTC. Encoded protein: CASSRAGEGETQYF. J is TRBJ2-5 and V is TRBV7-6, with D possibly being TRBD2 (7 bases). There are 14 residues in the CDR3. Trimming pared 5 bases from V and 4 bases from J, leaving 14 bases between. CDR1 and CDR2 from the germline V gene are SGHVS and FNYEAQ.

This clonotype has a count of ten or more. The rearrangement uses TRBV20-1 and TRBJ2-1; possibly TRBD1 for D (7 bases). In germline, CDR1 is DFQATT, CDR2 SNEGSKA (reference sequence). CDR3 size: 17 residues. The V end was cut by 1 base, the J end by 4 bases, with 20 bases between. The CDR3 reads CSARGLAVQGGYNEQFF. CDR3 sequence (DNA): TGCAGTGCTAGAGGGTTAGCGGTCCAGGGGGGTTACAATGAGCAGTTCTTC.